Each of the 10 T cell receptor beta chains below was sequenced from the same sample in a study of blood T cell repertoires in COVID-19. TCRdb's copy holds only in-frame clones and misses some; the assay was immunoSEQ multiplex PCR. Seen here are approximately 270,000 clones, roughly 85% observed once, and the top ten hold roughly 3%. The sequencing sample was made of peripheral blood. The receptors stem from a man between 18 and 29 years old with active or convalescent COVID-19.

V is TRBV13 and J is TRBJ1-2, with 9 positions matching TRBD1. V shed 5 bases and J 6 bases; nucleotides not matched to a gene: 10. CDR3 length: 15 residues. Germline lookup yields CDR1 PRHDT and CDR2 FYEKMQ (reference sequence). In DNA form, the CDR3 reads TGTGCCAGCAGCGACCCCAAACAGGGGGCGGATGGCTACACCTTC. It codes for CASSDPKQGADGYTF.

The chain couples TRBV6-2 or TRBV6-3 to TRBJ1-2; TRBD1 matches at 7 bases. The trim removed 2 bases at V and 6 bases at J, leaving 9 bases unmatched. The CDR3 contains 15 residues. Germline V CDR1 and CDR2: MNHEY, SVGEGT. CDR3 nucleotide sequence: TGTGCCAGCAGTTACCTGGACAGGCGATTACATGGCTACACCTTC. Translated, it gives CASSYLDRRLHGYTF.

CDR3 sequence reads: CSVEGSGTRLGNEQFF. Written as DNA, the CDR3 is TGCAGCGTTGAGGGCTCCGGGACTCGCCTAGGAAATGAGCAGTTCTTC. The chain recombines TRBV29-1 with TRBJ2-1; D may be TRBD2 (6 bases). Deletions cut 3 bases from V and 7 bases from J, with 22 bases between. From germline, CDR1 is SQVTM and CDR2 ANQGSEA. The CDR3 spans 16 residues.

The DNA for the CDR3 is TGTGCCAGCAGCTTAAGGACAGCCTCTCTTATATCTGGGGCCAACGTCCTGACTTTC. Its protein is CASSLRTASLISGANVLTF. The chain employs TRBV7-2 and TRBJ2-6, with D possibly TRBD1 on 6 matching bases. The CDR3 runs 19 residues. The germline CDR1 and CDR2 sequences are SGHTA and FQGNSA. The V and J ends lost 2 bases and 1 base respectively, with 18 bases between them.

The chain has TRBV28 and TRBJ1-4, with TRBD1 identical over 7 bases. Germline loops: CDR1 MDHEN, CDR2 SYDVKM. The CDR3 runs to 12 residues. Trimming took 8 bases from V and 8 from J; bases not matched to a gene: 5. CDR3 in amino acids: CASGTVGEKLFF. The CDR3 DNA is TGTGCCAGCGGGACAGTTGGGGAAAAACTGTTTTTT.

The chain uses TRBV19 and TRBJ1-2; D is perhaps TRBD1 (6 bases). Germline CDR1 is LNHDA and CDR2 is SQIVND (reference sequence). The length of the CDR3 is 14 residues. Trimming took off 5 bases at V and 8 bases at J, with 18 bases between the two ends. In DNA form, the CDR3 reads TGTGCCAGTAGTCGGGACCGGTTTGACAGGGGCTACACCTTC. The encoded protein is CASSRDRFDRGYTF.

Turning to this clone: The same CDR3 also results from other DNA sequences found in this sample. This chain joins TRBV3-1 (or the pseudogene TRBV3-2) and TRBJ1-1; D is ambiguous. Trimming took off 3 bases at V and 3 bases at J, with 5 bases between the two ends. CDR3 length: 12 residues. Per the germline V gene, CDR1 is LGHDT and CDR2 is YNNKEL (reference sequence). CDR3 in amino acids: CASSQSYTEAFF. Written as DNA, the CDR3 is TGTGCCAGCAGCCAGAGTTACACTGAAGCTTTCTTT.

V is TRBV28 and J is TRBJ2-7; TRBD2 matches 14 bases. The J segment lost 2 bases and the V segment lost 2 bases, leaving 14 bases of the junction unmatched. Germline V gene sequence: CDR1 MDHEN, CDR2 SYDVKM. This CDR3 is 20 amino acids long. The CDR3, as DNA: TGTGCCAGCAGTTTAACTGGACTAGCGGGGGGCGGGACGACACCCTACGAGCAGTACTTC. Its translation: CASSLTGLAGGGTTPYEQYF.

The table lists this clone with a count of one. The rearrangement links TRBV9 to TRBJ2-3, with TRBD2 identical over 10 bases. The CDR3 length is 15 residues. The germline V gene encodes CDR1 SGDLS and CDR2 YYNGEE. V was clipped by 4 bases and J by 0 bases; unmatched bases: 2. CDR3 amino acids: CASSRSGGSTDTQYF. The CDR3, as DNA: TGTGCCAGCAGCCGTAGCGGGGGGAGCACAGATACGCAGTATTTT.

V and J are TRBV10-3 and TRBJ1-1; 9 nucleotides match TRBD1. Germline V gene sequence: CDR1 ENHRY, CDR2 SYGVKD. The CDR3 length is 16 residues. The J segment lost 1 base and the V segment lost 4 bases, leaving 7 bases of the junction unmatched. The CDR3 loop reads CAISGTGTGRNTEAFF. The CDR3 DNA reads TGTGCCATCAGTGGGACCGGGACAGGGAGGAACACTGAAGCTTTCTTT.